This T cell receptor (beta chain) originates from a study of lymphopenia after photon versus proton radiotherapy. Assay: immunoSEQ multiplex PCR; the TCRdb copy retains only in-frame clones and omits some. Of 39,000 or so clones listed, around nine tenths were seen once; the top ten hold roughly 15%. The CDR3 loop spans 13 amino acids. Germline V gives CDR1 MNHEY, CDR2 SVGAGI. The V segment lost 6 bases and the J segment 7 bases; nucleotides outside the gene matches: 6. This sequence originates from a man in his sixties with cholangiocarcinoma. The genes are TRBV6-5 and TRBJ1-2, with 9 nucleotides matching TRBD1. The sample consisted of peripheral blood, taken from a patient treated with photon-based radiotherapy. The CDR3 nucleotides are TGTGCCAGCAGATTACAGGGGGCGCTTGGCTACACCTTC. Translated, it gives CASRLQGALGYTF.